This T cell receptor beta chain was identified in a study of blood T cell repertoires in COVID-19. Assay used: immunoSEQ multiplex PCR; TCRdb lists only in-frame clones, some missing. The sample has about 160,000 clones; about 81% are singletons. This CDR3 is 13 amino acids long. Deletions cut 7 bases from V and 4 bases from J, with 11 bases between. CDR1 is PRHDT and CDR2 is FYEKMQ in the germline V gene (reference sequence). The genes are TRBV13 and TRBJ2-1; maybe TRBD2 (5 bases). This sequence was found in a human donor in a cohort sampled during active COVID-19. Source material: peripheral blood. CDR3 DNA sequence: TGTGCCAGCACGCAGGACTCTTACAATGAGCAGTTCTTC. This sequence encodes CASTQDSYNEQFF.